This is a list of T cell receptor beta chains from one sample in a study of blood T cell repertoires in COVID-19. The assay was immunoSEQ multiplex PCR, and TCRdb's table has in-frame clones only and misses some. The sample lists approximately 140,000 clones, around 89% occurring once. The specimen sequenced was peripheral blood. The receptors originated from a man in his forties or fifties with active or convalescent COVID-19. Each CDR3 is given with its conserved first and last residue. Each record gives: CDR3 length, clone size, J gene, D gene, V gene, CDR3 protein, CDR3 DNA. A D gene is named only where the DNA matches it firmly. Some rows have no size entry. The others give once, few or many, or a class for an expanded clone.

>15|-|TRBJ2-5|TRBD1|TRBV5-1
CASSGETGNGETQYF
TGCGCCAGCAGCGGCGAGACAGGGAATGGCGAGACCCAGTACTTC
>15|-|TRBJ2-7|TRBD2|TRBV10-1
CASPRVPSGPYEQYF
TGCGCCAGCCCAAGGGTGCCTAGCGGCCCCTACGAGCAGTACTTC
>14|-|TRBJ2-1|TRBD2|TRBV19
CASIPGLGYNEQFF
TGTGCCAGTATCCCGGGACTAGGATACAATGAGCAGTTCTTC
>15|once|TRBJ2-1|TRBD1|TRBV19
CASSLTGGSYNEQFF
TGTGCCAGTAGTCTGACAGGGGGCTCCTACAATGAGCAGTTCTTC
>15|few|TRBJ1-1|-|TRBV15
CATSRDRGKNTEAFF
TGTGCCACCAGCAGAGATCGGGGGAAGAACACTGAAGCTTTCTTT
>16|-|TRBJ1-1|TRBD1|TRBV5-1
CASSQVTGGVNTEAFF
TGCGCCAGCAGCCAAGTGACAGGGGGCGTGAACACTGAAGCTTTCTTT
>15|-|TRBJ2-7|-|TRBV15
CATSRQTGVGYEQYF
TGTGCCACCAGCAGGCAGACAGGCGTGGGCTACGAGCAGTACTTC
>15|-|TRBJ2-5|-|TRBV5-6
CASSFSRLQQDTQYF
TGTGCCAGCAGCTTCAGCAGGCTACAACAAGATACCCAGTACTTC
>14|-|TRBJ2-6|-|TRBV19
CASSKGAGANVLTF
TGTGCCAGTAGTAAGGGGGCTGGGGCCAACGTCCTGACTTTC
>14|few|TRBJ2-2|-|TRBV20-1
CSASPGANTGELFF
TGCAGTGCTAGTCCGGGTGCCAACACCGGGGAGCTGTTTTTT
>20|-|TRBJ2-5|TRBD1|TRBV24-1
CATRHKDRGPIRDYQETQYF
TGTGCCACAAGGCACAAGGACAGGGGTCCCATCCGGGATTACCAAGAGACCCAGTACTTC
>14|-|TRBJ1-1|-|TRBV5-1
CASSLAPRDREAFF
TGCGCCAGCAGCTTGGCCCCCAGAGACAGGGAAGCTTTCTTT
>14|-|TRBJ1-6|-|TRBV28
CASSLGGVNSPLHF
TGTGCCAGCAGTTTAGGGGGGGTCAATTCACCCCTCCACTTT
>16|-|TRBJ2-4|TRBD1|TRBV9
CASSASAMTGADIQYF
TGTGCCAGCAGCGCGAGCGCGATGACAGGGGCGGACATTCAGTACTTC
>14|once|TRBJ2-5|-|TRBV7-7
CASSLHRGFETQYF
TGTGCCAGCAGCCTACATAGGGGTTTCGAGACCCAGTACTTC
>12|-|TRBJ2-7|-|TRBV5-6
CASSLDTYEQYF
TGTGCCAGCAGCTTGGACACCTACGAGCAGTACTTC
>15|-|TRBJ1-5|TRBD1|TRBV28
CASSRDRGGNQPQHF
TGTGCCAGCAGTCGTGACAGGGGGGGCAATCAGCCCCAGCATTTT
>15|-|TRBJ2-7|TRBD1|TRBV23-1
CASMPFDRALHEQYF
TGCGCCAGCATGCCATTCGACAGGGCATTGCACGAGCAGTACTTC
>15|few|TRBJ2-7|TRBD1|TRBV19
CASSSGTVPPYEQYF
TGTGCCAGTAGTTCCGGGACAGTGCCACCCTACGAGCAGTACTTC
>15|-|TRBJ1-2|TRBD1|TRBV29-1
CSVEGKQGWDYGYTF
TGCAGCGTTGAGGGGAAACAGGGGTGGGACTATGGCTACACCTTC
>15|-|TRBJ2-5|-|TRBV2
CASGQDTNLQETQYF
TGTGCCAGCGGGCAAGACACGAACCTACAAGAGACCCAGTACTTC
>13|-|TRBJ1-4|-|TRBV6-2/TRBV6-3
CASSTPNQKGLFF
TGTGCCAGCAGTACACCAAATCAAAAGGGGCTGTTTTTT
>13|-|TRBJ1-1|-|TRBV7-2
CASSLAGNTEAFF
TGTGCCAGCAGCTTAGCCGGGAATACTGAAGCTTTCTTT
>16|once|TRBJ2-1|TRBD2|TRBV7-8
CASSRPGGSSYNEQFF
TGTGCCAGCAGCCGGCCGGGGGGAAGCTCCTACAATGAGCAGTTCTTC